What follows is one TCR beta chain and its context. The antigen is undetermined. Assay used: immunoSEQ multiplex PCR; TCRdb lists only in-frame clones, some missing. This table has tens of thousands of clones, 85% appearing once. The time point here: after dendritic cell vaccination, including at tumor progression/relapse. PBMC were collected before vaccination, two weeks after the third vaccination, and at progression. The data stem from a study of glioma-infiltrating T cells after dendritic cell vaccination. Study background: Glioblastoma patients came from Phase I and II dendritic cell vaccination trials. General study points: Only a small number of patients had complete blood and tumor samples.

V was shortened by 4 bases and J by 5 bases, with 11 bases between the two germline ends. The germline CDR1 and CDR2 sequences are SGHDN and FVKESK. There are 13 residues in the CDR3. The source of this sequence is a human donor with glioblastoma. The sequenced sample was blood, obtained after dendritic cell vaccination. V is TRBV14 and J is TRBJ1-1, with D maybe TRBD1 (6 bases). CDR3 protein: CASSLGGGTEAFF. The CDR3 coding sequence is TGTGCCAGCAGCCTAGGGGGGGGAACTGAAGCTTTCTTT.